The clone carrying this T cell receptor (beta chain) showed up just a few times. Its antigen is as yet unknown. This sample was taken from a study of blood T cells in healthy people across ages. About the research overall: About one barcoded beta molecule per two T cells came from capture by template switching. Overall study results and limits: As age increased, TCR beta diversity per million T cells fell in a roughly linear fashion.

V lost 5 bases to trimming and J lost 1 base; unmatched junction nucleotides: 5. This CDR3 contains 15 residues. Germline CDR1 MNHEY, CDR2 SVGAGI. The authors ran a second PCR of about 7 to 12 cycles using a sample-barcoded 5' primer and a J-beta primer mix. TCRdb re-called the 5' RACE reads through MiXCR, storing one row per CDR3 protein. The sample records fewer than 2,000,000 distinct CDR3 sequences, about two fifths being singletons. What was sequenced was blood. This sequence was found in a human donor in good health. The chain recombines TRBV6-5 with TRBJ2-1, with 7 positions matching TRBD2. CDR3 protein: CASSDGGRSYNEQFF. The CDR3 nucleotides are TGTGCCAGCAGTGACGGGGGGAGGTCCTACAATGAGCAGTTCTTC.